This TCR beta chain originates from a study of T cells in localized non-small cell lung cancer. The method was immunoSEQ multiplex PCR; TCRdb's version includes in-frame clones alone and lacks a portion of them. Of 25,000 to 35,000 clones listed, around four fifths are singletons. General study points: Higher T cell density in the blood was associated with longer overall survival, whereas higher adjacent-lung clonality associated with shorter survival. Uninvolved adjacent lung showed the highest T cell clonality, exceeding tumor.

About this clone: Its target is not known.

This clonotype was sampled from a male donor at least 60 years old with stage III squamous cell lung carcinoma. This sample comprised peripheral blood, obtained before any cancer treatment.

Here the CDR3 DNA reads TGTGCCAGCAACCTAGTAGCGGGGAACACAGATACGCAGTATTTT. It translates to CASNLVAGNTDTQYF. The rearrangement joins TRBV7-2 to TRBJ2-3, with TRBD2 identical over 8 bases. Per the germline V gene, CDR1 is SGHTA and CDR2 is FQGNSA. The CDR3 has 15 amino acids. V shed 7 bases, J shed 2 bases, and the junction held 8 bases outside the gene matches.